This entry is about one T cell receptor (beta chain). Its target is unknown. This entry is derived from a study of cytomegalovirus exposure and HLA in healthy donors. Study-level background: Earlier work reported 117 million unique TCR beta sequences from about 190 million T cells.

CDR1 SGHTA and CDR2 FQGNSA come from the germline V gene. V dropped 0 bases and J dropped 3; count of bases not matched to a gene: 0. This CDR3 contains 15 residues. A multiplex PCR was run with 60 Vbeta primers and 13 Jbeta primers. Assay used: immunoSEQ multiplex PCR; TCRdb lists only in-frame clones, some missing. The sample gives about 110,000 clones, around two thirds of which show up once; around 4% is in the top ten. Study-level results: Most subjects' HLA-A and HLA-B alleles were reportedly predicted from TCR beta sequences. Common viral pathogens (according to a later analysis) appeared linked to several of the most significant clusters.

This clonotype originated in a man aged 30 to 45 in good health and CMV-seropositive. The material sequenced was PBMCs. The chain carries TRBV7-2 and TRBJ2-5, with TRBD2 matching 11 bases. The CDR3 region is CASSLASGGEETQYF. In nucleotides, the CDR3 is TGTGCCAGCAGCTTAGCTAGCGGGGGGGAAGAGACCCAGTACTTC.